This T cell receptor beta chain was documented in a study of T cell responses to AZD1222 COVID-19 vaccine. Sequencing was performed with immunoSEQ multiplex PCR; in TCRdb, only in-frame clones are kept and a portion is missing. The data show 90,000 to 120,000 clones, with approximately 88% seen just once and approximately 7% held by the top ten. Concerning this clone itself: Its matching antigen is unknown.

Looked up from germline, CDR1 is LGHDT and CDR2 is YNNKEL (reference sequence). Trimming stripped 1 base from V and 5 bases from J, with 3 bases between. The CDR3 is made up of 12 amino acids. Whole-study results and caveats: Vaccine-associated CD4 TCRs ranged over spike, dominating at 160-218 and 743-854. The study sampled repertoires only after the peak T cell response.

Sequenced here: peripheral blood, sampled on day 0 of AZD1222 vaccination. This receptor was obtained from an adult in good health. The gene calls are TRBV3-1 (or the pseudogene TRBV3-2) and TRBJ2-1; D gene ambiguous. CDR3 in DNA: TGTGCCAGCAGCCAAGGGCACAATGAGCAGTTCTTC. Protein product: CASSQGHNEQFF.